Listed below are T cell receptor beta chains from one sample, sequenced in a study of shared clonotypes between healthy human individuals. Profiling relied on immunoSEQ multiplex PCR, and the TCRdb table lists in-frame clones only, not all of them. The sample includes around 2.3 million clones, nearly 97% seen only once; the top ten take roughly 0.13%. The source material was naive CD4+ T cells sorted from blood. The receptor source for this set is a man aged 18 to 30 in good health. Both conserved end residues are part of each CDR3. D genes are given only for firm matches. Clone size is not always given. Where it is, it says once, few, many or a class for expanded clones.

TRBV27	TRBJ1-2	TRBD1	.	CASSLSFRGLSYGYTF	TGTGCCAGCAGTTTATCGTTCAGGGGGCTCAGCTATGGCTACACCTTC
TRBV2	TRBJ2-7	TRBD2	.	CASSIEGTSYEQYF	TGTGCCAGCAGTATAGAAGGGACTAGCTATGAGCAGTACTTC
TRBV15	TRBJ2-1	.	.	CATSRGLNNEQFF	TGTGCCACCAGCAGAGGGCTTAACAATGAGCAGTTCTTC
TRBV28	TRBJ2-3	.	.	CASSLATSTDTQYF	TGTGCCAGCAGTTTAGCTACCAGCACAGATACGCAGTATTTT
TRBV5-1	TRBJ2-3	TRBD2	.	CASSDLAGDPDTQYF	TGCGCCAGCAGCGACTTAGCGGGAGATCCAGATACGCAGTATTTT
TRBV7-3	TRBJ1-6	TRBD1	.	CASSADRGPSPLHF	TGTGCCAGCAGCGCGGACAGGGGACCGTCACCCCTCCACTTT
TRBV9	TRBJ2-5	TRBD2	.	CASSVATKVAGDETQYF	TGTGCCAGCAGCGTAGCTACGAAGGTAGCGGGAGATGAGACCCAGTACTTC
TRBV15	TRBJ1-2	.	.	CATSREWADGYTF	TGTGCCACCAGCAGAGAGTGGGCGGATGGCTACACCTTC
TRBV7-2	TRBJ1-1	.	.	CASSPTSQGTEAFF	TGTGCCAGCAGCCCTACATCCCAGGGCACTGAAGCTTTCTTT
TRBV2	TRBJ1-2	.	.	CASSNTGLYGYTF	TGTGCCAGCAGCAACACAGGGCTCTATGGCTACACCTTC
TRBV19	TRBJ2-7	.	.	CASSVAPAREQYF	TGTGCCAGTAGCGTTGCCCCTGCCCGCGAGCAGTACTTC
TRBV4-3	TRBJ1-5	.	.	CASSLGTGFNQPQHF	TGCGCCAGCAGCCTCGGGACGGGATTCAATCAGCCCCAGCATTTT
TRBV28	TRBJ1-5	.	.	CASSYLGYSNQPQHF	TGTGCCAGCAGTTATCTCGGATATAGCAATCAGCCCCAGCATTTT
TRBV2	TRBJ2-7	.	.	CASSDTQGRNREQYF	TGTGCCAGCAGCGATACACAGGGACGGAATAGGGAGCAGTACTTC
TRBV5-1	TRBJ2-7	.	.	CASKGDEGSYEQYF	TGCGCCAGCAAGGGGGACGAGGGATCGTACGAGCAGTACTTC
TRBV6-5	TRBJ2-7	.	.	CASSRDEEYEQYF	TGTGCCAGCAGTAGAGACGAGGAATACGAGCAGTACTTC
TRBV30	TRBJ2-5	.	.	CASTPGAGPPKTQYF	TGTGCCTCTACTCCTGGGGCAGGTCCCCCGAAGACCCAGTACTTC
TRBV6-5	TRBJ1-2	.	.	CASSRDGNYGYTF	TGTGCCAGCAGCCGCGACGGAAACTATGGCTACACCTTC
TRBV10-3	TRBJ2-1	TRBD2	.	CAIGLAGGSAGDEQFF	TGTGCCATTGGACTAGCGGGAGGCTCCGCTGGTGATGAGCAGTTCTTC
TRBV7-3	TRBJ2-5	.	once	CASSRGAEETQYF	TGTGCCAGCAGCCGGGGGGCCGAGGAGACCCAGTACTTC
TRBV19	TRBJ1-6	TRBD1	once	CASRTGTELFNSPLHF	TGTGCCAGTAGGACCGGGACAGAGCTCTTTAATTCACCCCTCCACTTT
TRBV7-9	TRBJ1-1	.	.	CASSLSGGTEAFF	TGTGCCAGCAGCTTATCTGGGGGCACTGAAGCTTTCTTT
TRBV7-3	TRBJ2-2	.	.	CASSLNGGLPGELFF	TGTGCCAGCAGCTTAAATGGGGGACTCCCCGGGGAGCTGTTTTTT
TRBV6-5	TRBJ2-1	.	.	CASSDGGHNEQFF	TGTGCCAGCAGTGACGGGGGGCACAATGAGCAGTTCTTC